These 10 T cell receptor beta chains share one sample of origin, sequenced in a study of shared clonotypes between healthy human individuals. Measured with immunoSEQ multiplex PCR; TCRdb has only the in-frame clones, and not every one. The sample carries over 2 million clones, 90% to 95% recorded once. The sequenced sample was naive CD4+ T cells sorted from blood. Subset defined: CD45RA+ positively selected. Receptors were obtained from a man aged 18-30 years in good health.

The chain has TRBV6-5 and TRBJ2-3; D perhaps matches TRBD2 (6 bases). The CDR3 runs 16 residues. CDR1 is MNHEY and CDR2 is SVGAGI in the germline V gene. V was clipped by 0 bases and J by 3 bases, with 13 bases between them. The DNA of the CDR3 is TGTGCCAGCAGTTACTCGGGCAGGGCGGGGACAGATACGCAGTATTTT. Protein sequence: CASSYSGRAGTDTQYF.

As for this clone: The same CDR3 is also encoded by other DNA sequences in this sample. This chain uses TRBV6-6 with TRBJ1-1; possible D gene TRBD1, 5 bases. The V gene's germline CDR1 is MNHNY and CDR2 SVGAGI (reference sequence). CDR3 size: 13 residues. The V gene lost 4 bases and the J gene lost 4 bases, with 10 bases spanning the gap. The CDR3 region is CASSSQGGTEAFF. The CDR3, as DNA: TGTGCCAGCAGTTCTCAGGGTGGCACTGAAGCTTTCTTT.

The CDR3 spells CATKKLAGDTQYF. CDR3 bases: TGTGCCACCAAAAAGCTAGCCGGAGATACGCAGTATTTT. This sequence joins TRBV15 and TRBJ2-3; possible D gene TRBD2, 5 bases. The CDR3 has 13 residues. CDR1 and CDR2 (germline): LNHNV, YYDKDF (reference sequence). V was pared by 7 bases and J by 5 bases, with 13 bases between.

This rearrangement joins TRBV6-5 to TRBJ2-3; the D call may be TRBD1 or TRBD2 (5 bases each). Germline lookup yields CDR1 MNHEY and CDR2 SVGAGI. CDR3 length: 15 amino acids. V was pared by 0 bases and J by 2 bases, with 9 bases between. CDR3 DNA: TGTGCCAGCAGTTACTCGAGAGGGACCACAGATACGCAGTATTTT. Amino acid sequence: CASSYSRGTTDTQYF.

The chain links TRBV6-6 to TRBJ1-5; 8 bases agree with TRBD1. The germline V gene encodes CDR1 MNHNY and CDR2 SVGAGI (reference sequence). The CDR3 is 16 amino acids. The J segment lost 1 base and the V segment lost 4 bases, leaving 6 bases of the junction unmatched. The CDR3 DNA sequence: TGTGCCAGCAGTTGGGGGACAGGTTTGAGCAATCAGCCCCAGCATTTT. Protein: CASSWGTGLSNQPQHF.

The CDR3 DNA reads TGTGCCAGCAGTGTCGACAGGGCGCCCCTACTAGATGAAAAACTGTTTTTT. Protein: CASSVDRAPLLDEKLFF. The rearrangement links TRBV6-1 to TRBJ1-4, with 7 bases lining up with TRBD1. Germline values: CDR1 MNHNS, CDR2 SASEGT. This CDR3 contains 17 residues. V dropped 4 bases and J dropped 6; count of bases not matched to a gene: 14.

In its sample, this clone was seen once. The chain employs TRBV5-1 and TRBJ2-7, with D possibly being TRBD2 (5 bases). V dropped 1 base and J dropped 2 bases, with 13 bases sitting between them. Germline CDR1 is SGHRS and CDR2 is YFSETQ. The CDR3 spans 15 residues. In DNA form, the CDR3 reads TGCGCCAGCAGCTTGATGGGGAGCCCCCCCTACGAGCAGTACTTC. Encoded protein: CASSLMGSPPYEQYF.

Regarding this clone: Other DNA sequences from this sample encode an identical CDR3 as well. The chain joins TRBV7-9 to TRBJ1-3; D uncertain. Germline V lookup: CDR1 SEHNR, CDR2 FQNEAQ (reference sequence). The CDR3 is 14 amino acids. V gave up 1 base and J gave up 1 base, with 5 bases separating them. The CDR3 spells CASSLGDSGNTIYF. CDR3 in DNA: TGTGCCAGCAGCTTAGGGGATTCTGGAAACACCATATATTTT.

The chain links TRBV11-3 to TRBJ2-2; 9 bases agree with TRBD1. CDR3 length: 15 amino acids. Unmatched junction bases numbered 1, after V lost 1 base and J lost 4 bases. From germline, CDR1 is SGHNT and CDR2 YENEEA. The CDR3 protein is CASSLGGQGTGELFF. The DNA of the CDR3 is TGTGCCAGCAGCTTAGGGGGACAGGGCACCGGGGAGCTGTTTTTT.

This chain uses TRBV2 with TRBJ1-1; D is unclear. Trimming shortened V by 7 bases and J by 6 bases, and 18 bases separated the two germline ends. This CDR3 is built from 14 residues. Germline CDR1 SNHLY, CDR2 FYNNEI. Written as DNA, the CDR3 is TGTGCCAGCATCCCCCGGGTACCCCATTCTGAAGCTTTCTTT. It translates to CASIPRVPHSEAFF. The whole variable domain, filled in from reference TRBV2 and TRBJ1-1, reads EPEVTQTPSHQVTQMGQEVILRCVPISNHLYFYWYRQILGQKVEFLVSFYNNEISEKSEIFDDQFSVERPDGSNFTLKIRSTKLEDSAMYFCASIPRVPHSEAFFGQGTRLTVV.